The next 23 T cell receptor beta chains were all read from a single sample in a study of T cell clones after liver transplantation. The repertoire was sequenced with immunoSEQ multiplex PCR; TCRdb's copy has only in-frame clones and lacks some. This sample has fewer than 85,000 clones, with around four fifths found just once. The sequencing here drew on CD4+ T cells from blood, taken at the 22-month timepoint. These receptors came from a human patient who received a liver transplant. Some T cells here may be from the graft donor.

The CDR3 region is CASSWDRGRGTEAFF. CDR3 coding DNA: TGTGCCAGCAGCTGGGACAGGGGGCGGGGGACTGAAGCTTTCTTT. This sequence joins TRBV7-9 and TRBJ1-1; the match to TRBD1 covers 12 bases. The ends lost 4 bases at V and 5 bases at J; junction bases unmatched: 5. Germline-derived CDR1 and CDR2 are SEHNR and FQNEAQ (reference sequence). The CDR3 is 15 residues long.

The chain couples TRBV6-6 to TRBJ1-5, with a weak D call TRBD1 (6 bases). Germline CDR1 MNHNY, CDR2 SVGAGI (reference sequence). V was cut by 6 bases and J by 6 bases, with 15 bases left in between. CDR3 length: 14 residues. CDR3 DNA: TGTGCCAGCAGCGGGGGCAGGGTAAGTCAGCCCCAGCATTTT. It translates to CASSGGRVSQPQHF.

This clone has more than one count but fewer than ten. This sequence joins TRBV6-5 and TRBJ2-7; 8 bases are a match to TRBD2. V was clipped by 2 bases and J by 3 bases; unmatched bases: 3. The CDR3 spans 14 residues. Per the germline V gene, CDR1 is MNHEY and CDR2 is SVGAGI. CDR3 coding DNA: TGTGCCAGCAGTTACGGGCTAGCGGGCTACGAGCAGTACTTC. Protein product: CASSYGLAGYEQYF.

This chain links TRBV6-1 with TRBJ1-2; D possibly corresponds to TRBD1 (6 bases). Trimming removed 1 base at V and 4 bases at J, with 13 bases between. This CDR3 region has 15 residues. Germline lookup yields CDR1 MNHNS and CDR2 SASEGT. CDR3 nucleotide sequence: TGTGCCAGCAGTGAAGTTGTGGGGGCGACCTATGGCTACACCTTC. This encodes CASSEVVGATYGYTF.

The rearrangement links TRBV5-4 to TRBJ2-1; D not certain. V lost 1 base and J lost 0, with 5 bases in between. Germline CDR1 reads SGHNT; CDR2 reads YYREEE (reference sequence). CDR3 length: 14 amino acids. The CDR3 DNA follows: TGTGCCAGCAGCTTGCACAGCTCCTACAATGAGCAGTTCTTC. Its translation is CASSLHSSYNEQFF.

The gene calls are TRBV19 and TRBJ2-2; D perhaps matches TRBD1 (5 bases). This CDR3 is 13 amino acids long. The germline gives CDR1 LNHDA, CDR2 SQIVND (reference sequence). Trimming took 5 bases from V and 2 from J, leaving 6 bases between them. DNA for the CDR3: TGTGCCAGTAGTCAGGGTAACACCGGGGAGCTGTTTTTT. Its translation: CASSQGNTGELFF.

Here the CDR3 DNA reads TGTGCCAGCAGCTCATACTACGAGCAGTACTTC. It translates to CASSSYYEQYF. The gene calls are TRBV11-1 and TRBJ2-7; D unclear. Trimming took 4 bases from V and 3 from J, leaving 4 bases between them. Germline assignment: CDR1 SGHAT and CDR2 FQDESV (reference sequence). There are 11 residues in the CDR3.

The J gene is TRBJ1-3, the V gene TRBV4-3, with 9 nucleotides matching TRBD1. V gave up 0 bases and J gave up 5 bases; unmatched junction bases: 14. Germline CDR1 reads LGHNA; CDR2 reads YSLEER. This CDR3 contains 19 residues. CDR3 amino acids: CASSQEGGKGTGRRNTIYF. The DNA for the CDR3 is TGCGCCAGCAGCCAAGAAGGGGGAAAAGGGACAGGGCGGAGAAACACCATATATTTT.

V gene TRBV5-4 combines with J gene TRBJ2-2; D is unresolved. Trimming stripped 4 bases from V and 5 bases from J, with 15 bases between. CDR1 is SGHNT, CDR2 YYREEE, per germline (reference sequence). There are 15 residues in the CDR3. The CDR3 DNA follows: TGTGCCAGCAGCCCAATCGGCTTTGGGACCGGGGAGCTGTTTTTT. Translation: CASSPIGFGTGELFF.

The gene calls are TRBV7-9 and TRBJ1-2; 9 bases map to TRBD1. This CDR3 comprises 16 residues. Germline V lookup: CDR1 SEHNR, CDR2 FQNEAQ (reference sequence). Trimming cost V 5 bases and J 2 bases; bases outside gene matches: 9. The CDR3 coding sequence is TGTGCCAGCAGCCCCCGAAGGGACAGGGACAACTATGGCTACACCTTC. It codes for CASSPRRDRDNYGYTF.

The CDR3 nucleotides are TGTGCCAGCAGCTCGGAGGGCGGGTACACTGAAGCTTTCTTT. Translation gives CASSSEGGYTEAFF. The gene calls are TRBV5-8 and TRBJ1-1; no reliable D call. Trimming pared 3 bases from V and 3 bases from J, leaving 12 bases between. Germline CDR1 reads SGHTS; CDR2 reads YDEGEE. The CDR3 has 14 amino acids. The complete variable domain, with remaining parts taken from reference TRBV5-8 and TRBJ1-1, reads EAGVTQSPTHLIKTRGQQATLRCSPISGHTSVYWYQQALGLGLQFLLWYDEGEERNRGNFPPRFSGRQFPNYSSELNVNALELEDSALYLCASSSEGGYTEAFFGQGTRLTVV.

This chain connects TRBV7-9 to TRBJ2-6; D not resolved. Germline-derived CDR1 and CDR2 are SEHNR and FQNEAQ (reference sequence). The V end lost 1 base, the J end lost 4 bases, and 11 bases lay between the germline ends. This CDR3 has 16 residues. The chain's CDR3 is CASSLVPVSGANVLTF. The CDR3 nucleotides are TGTGCCAGCAGCTTAGTCCCGGTCTCCGGGGCCAACGTCCTGACTTTC.

This rearrangement joins TRBV20-1 to TRBJ2-1; D unresolved. Trimming shortened V by 8 bases and J by 9 bases, and 11 bases separated the two germline ends. In germline, CDR1 is DFQATT, CDR2 SNEGSKA (reference sequence). The CDR3 contains 10 residues. The CDR3 DNA reads as TGCAGTTCGGGTGAACGTGAGCAGTTCTTC. Translating it yields CSSGEREQFF.

CDR3 sequence: CASSPGRGTSDSNQPQHF. The DNA for the CDR3 is TGTGCCAGCTCACCAGGGAGGGGGACTTCTGATAGCAATCAGCCCCAGCATTTT. This chain links TRBV18 with TRBJ1-5; tentative D call: TRBD1 (6 bases). Germline loops: CDR1 KGHSH, CDR2 LQKENI. This CDR3 region has 18 residues. V shed 2 bases and J shed 0 bases, with 17 bases lying between them. The full variable domain, with the rest looked up from reference TRBV18 and TRBJ1-5, is NAGVMQNPRHLVRRRGQEARLRCSPMKGHSHVYWYRQLPEEGLKFMVYLQKENIIDESGMPKERFSAEFPKEGPSILRIQQVVRGDSAAYFCASSPGRGTSDSNQPQHFGDGTRLSIL.

The chain couples TRBV6-6 to TRBJ2-5; D perhaps matches TRBD2 (6 bases). This CDR3 spans 15 amino acids. CDR1 MNHNY and CDR2 SVGAGI come from the germline V gene (reference sequence). V lost 0 bases and J 5 bases, leaving 13 bases between the germline ends. CDR3 nucleotides: TGTGCCAGCAGTTACTCGACTGGGGGGAGTGAGACCCAGTACTTC. Residues: CASSYSTGGSETQYF.

J is TRBJ2-7 and V is TRBV11-1, with D perhaps TRBD1 (5 bases). Germline assignment: CDR1 SGHAT and CDR2 FQDESV (reference sequence). V lost 1 base and J lost 3, with 13 bases in between. CDR3 length: 15 amino acids. The CDR3 reads CASSLEETGNYEQYF. CDR3 nucleotide sequence: TGTGCCAGCAGCTTAGAAGAAACAGGCAACTACGAGCAGTACTTC.

In DNA form, the CDR3 reads TGTGCCAGCAGCTTAGTCGGTGGACTAAATGAAAAACTGTTTTTT. This sequence encodes CASSLVGGLNEKLFF. This chain joins TRBV7-9 and TRBJ1-4, with D uncertain. Trimming stripped 1 base from V and 5 bases from J, with 11 bases between. Germline loops: CDR1 SEHNR, CDR2 FQNEAQ (reference sequence). CDR3 length equals 15 residues.

V is TRBV11-2 and J is TRBJ2-5; 10 bases map to TRBD2. The CDR3 runs to 14 residues. With 1 base clipped from V and 13 bases from J, the junction kept 9 bases outside the gene matches. Germline CDR1 and CDR2: SGHAT and FQNNGV. The CDR3 DNA reads as TGTGCCAGCAGCTTAGGGGTAGCGGGGGGCCGTTCGTACTTC. Protein: CASSLGVAGGRSYF.

The sample holds a few counts of this clone. The chain employs TRBV18 and TRBJ1-4; 8 bases fit TRBD1. Trimming cost V 3 bases and J 7 bases; bases outside gene matches: 4. Germline-derived CDR1 and CDR2 are KGHSH and LQKENI. The CDR3 is 14 residues long. CDR3 loop: CASSPGQGREKLFF. The CDR3 nucleotides read TGTGCCAGCTCACCCGGACAGGGTCGTGAAAAACTGTTTTTT. Full variable domain (outside the CDR3, taken from reference TRBV18 and TRBJ1-4): NAGVMQNPRHLVRRRGQEARLRCSPMKGHSHVYWYRQLPEEGLKFMVYLQKENIIDESGMPKERFSAEFPKEGPSILRIQQVVRGDSAAYFCASSPGQGREKLFFGSGTQLSVL.

In this sample, this clone turned up once. This chain connects TRBV2 to TRBJ2-4, with D possibly TRBD1 on 6 matching bases. V was trimmed by 6 bases and J by 2 bases, leaving 11 bases between them. The germline gives CDR1 SNHLY, CDR2 FYNNEI. The CDR3 is made up of 14 amino acids. The CDR3 sequence is CASRPGQTKNIQYF. The CDR3 bases are TGTGCCAGCAGACCGGGACAAACCAAAAACATTCAGTACTTC.

The V gene is TRBV7-6, the J gene TRBJ1-1; unclear D gene. The V end was cut by 0 bases, the J end by 4 bases, with 3 bases between. The CDR3 totals 12 residues. Germline CDR1 and CDR2: SGHVS and FNYEAQ. CDR3 residues: CASSLAGTEAFF. DNA of the CDR3: TGTGCCAGCAGCTTAGCAGGCACTGAAGCTTTCTTT. The entire variable domain, with the rest obtained from reference TRBV7-6 and TRBJ1-1, is as follows: GAGVSQSPRYKVTKRGQDVALRCDPISGHVSLYWYRQALGQGPEFLTYFNYEAQQDKSGLPNDRFSAERPEGSISTLTIQRTEQRDSAMYRCASSLAGTEAFFGQGTRLTVV.

The rearrangement joins TRBV27 to TRBJ1-1; D ambiguous. Germline V lookup: CDR1 MNHEY, CDR2 SMNVEV (reference sequence). The CDR3 consists of 14 residues. Trimming removed 1 base at V and 4 bases at J, with 10 bases between. CDR3: CASSLYAASTEAFF. Written as DNA, the CDR3 is TGTGCCAGCAGTTTATACGCCGCGAGCACTGAAGCTTTCTTT.

The V and J genes are TRBV7-9 and TRBJ1-6; no definite D call. The V gene lost 3 bases and the J gene lost 7 bases, with 7 bases spanning the gap. CDR1 SEHNR and CDR2 FQNEAQ come from the germline V gene (reference sequence). There are 13 residues in the CDR3. The CDR3 coding sequence is TGTGCCAGCAGCTTCGGAGTAAATTCACCCCTCCACTTT. The encoded protein is CASSFGVNSPLHF.